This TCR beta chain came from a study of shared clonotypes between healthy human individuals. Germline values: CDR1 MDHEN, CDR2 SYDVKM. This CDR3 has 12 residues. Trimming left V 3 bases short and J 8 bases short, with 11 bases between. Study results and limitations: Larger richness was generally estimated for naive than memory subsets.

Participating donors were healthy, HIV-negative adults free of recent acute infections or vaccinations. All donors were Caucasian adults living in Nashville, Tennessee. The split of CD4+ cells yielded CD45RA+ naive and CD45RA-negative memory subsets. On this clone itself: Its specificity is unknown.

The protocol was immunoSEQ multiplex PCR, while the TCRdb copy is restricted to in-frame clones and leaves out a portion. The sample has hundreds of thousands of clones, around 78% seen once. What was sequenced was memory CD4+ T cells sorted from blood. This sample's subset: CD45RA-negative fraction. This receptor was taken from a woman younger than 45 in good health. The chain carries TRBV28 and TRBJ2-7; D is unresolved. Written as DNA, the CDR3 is TGTGCCAGCAGTTTCCGGAACACCCAGCAGTACTTC. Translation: CASSFRNTQQYF.